Following are 26 T cell receptor beta chains from one sample sequenced in a study of cytomegalovirus exposure and HLA in healthy donors. Amplification used 60 Vbeta primers and 13 Jbeta primers. TCRdb keeps only in-frame clones here, not all; method: immunoSEQ multiplex PCR. This sample yields over 150,000 clones, of which roughly nine tenths are seen a single time; approximately 0.85% belongs to the top ten. Sequenced: PBMCs. These receptors all stem from a woman in her 30s in good health and CMV-seronegative.

CDR3 sequence reads: CASTTGGAYNEQFF. The CDR3 region has the DNA TGTGCCAGCACCACGGGGGGTGCCTACAATGAGCAGTTCTTC. V gene TRBV7-9 combines with J gene TRBJ2-1; 7 bases map to TRBD2. CDR3 length: 14 residues. V dropped 7 bases and J dropped 2; count of bases not matched to a gene: 5. Germline CDR1 is SEHNR and CDR2 is FQNEAQ (reference sequence).

This chain connects TRBV6-5 to TRBJ1-2, with D tentatively TRBD1 (6 bases). The CDR3 sequence is 13 residues long. Trimming pared 5 bases from V and 3 bases from J, leaving 10 bases between. Germline V gene data show CDR1 as MNHEY and CDR2 as SVGAGI. The CDR3 coding sequence is TGTGCCAGCAGTCCAGGGGCGGACTATGGCTACACCTTC. It codes for CASSPGADYGYTF.

V usage is TRBV5-6 and J usage is TRBJ1-4, with 10 bases fitting TRBD1. After removal of 1 base from V and 7 bases from J, the junction contained 7 bases not matched to a gene. Germline CDR1 is SGHDT and CDR2 is YYEEEE. CDR3 size: 16 residues. The CDR3 here is CASSLRGDRGFEKLFF. CDR3 bases: TGTGCCAGCAGCTTGCGTGGGGACAGGGGATTTGAAAAACTGTTTTTT.

The chain uses TRBV9 and TRBJ1-6; 7 bases align to TRBD1. CDR1 is SGDLS and CDR2 is YYNGEE in the germline V gene. Trimming cost V 2 bases and J 9 bases; bases outside gene matches: 14. The CDR3 consists of 17 residues. As DNA, the CDR3 is TGTGCCAGCAGCGTCCAGAGGAGGACAGGCGGTGGTTCACCCCTCCACTTT. Protein product: CASSVQRRTGGGSPLHF.

The genes are TRBV5-1 and TRBJ2-5, with a tentative D call TRBD2 (6 bases). V shed 4 bases and J shed 0 bases, with 22 bases lying between them. Germline CDR1 and CDR2: SGHRS and YFSETQ. The CDR3 totals 18 residues. The CDR3 bases are TGCGCCAGCAGCCCTGAGGACTTCGGTCTAGCGCACCAAGAGACCCAGTACTTC. Translation gives CASSPEDFGLAHQETQYF.

The V call is TRBV5-5, the J call TRBJ1-2; TRBD1 is a possible D gene (5 bases). Germline CDR1 reads SGHKS; CDR2 reads YYEKEE (reference sequence). Trimming shortened V by 0 bases and J by 3 bases, and 15 bases separated the two germline ends. The CDR3 length is 16 residues. The CDR3 bases are TGTGCCAGCAGCTTGGGAGCCAGGACAAACGACTATGGCTACACCTTC. It yields the protein CASSLGARTNDYGYTF.

V gene TRBV5-1 combines with J gene TRBJ2-2; D is unresolved. Trimming stripped 1 base from V and 2 bases from J, with 12 bases between. Germline values: CDR1 SGHRS, CDR2 YFSETQ. This CDR3 has 16 residues. The CDR3 spells CASSLSPNRNTGELFF. CDR3 DNA: TGCGCCAGCAGCTTGTCACCGAACAGAAACACCGGGGAGCTGTTTTTT.

The rearrangement joins TRBV6-4 to TRBJ2-1, with TRBD2 identical over 8 bases. The CDR3 length is 14 residues. V was clipped by 4 bases and J by 10 bases; unmatched bases: 9. Germline V CDR1 and CDR2: MRHNA, SNTAGT. The CDR3 sequence is CASSALAGLDEQFF. The CDR3, as DNA: TGTGCCAGCAGTGCTTTAGCGGGATTAGACGAGCAGTTCTTC.

This chain connects TRBV9 to TRBJ2-7, with D possibly being TRBD1 (6 bases). The CDR3 totals 13 residues. Germline CDR1 reads SGDLS; CDR2 reads YYNGEE. The ends were cut back, 0 bases at V and 6 bases at J, with 10 bases in the middle. This chain's CDR3 is CASSVAWGREQYF. The DNA of the CDR3 is TGTGCCAGCAGCGTAGCTTGGGGGCGCGAGCAGTACTTC.

This chain links TRBV9 with TRBJ1-2; 7 bases agree with TRBD1. The CDR3 spans 15 residues. V lost 0 bases to trimming and J lost 4 bases; unmatched junction nucleotides: 6. CDR1 and CDR2 from the germline V gene are SGDLS and YYNGEE. The CDR3 bases are TGTGCCAGCAGCGTAGGGGCAGGGGGGACCTATGGCTACACCTTC. This sequence encodes CASSVGAGGTYGYTF.

V usage is TRBV7-9 and J usage is TRBJ2-3; TRBD2 matches 10 bases. The CDR3 has 19 residues. Germline CDR1 and CDR2: SEHNR and FQNEAQ (reference sequence). Trimming cost V 5 bases and J 4 bases; bases outside gene matches: 18. CDR3 coding DNA: TGTGCCAGCAGCCGGACATCGGGGTTAGCGGGAGGCCGATCAGATACGCAGTATTTT. Protein: CASSRTSGLAGGRSDTQYF.

The chain couples TRBV4-1 to TRBJ2-7; D might be TRBD1 (5 bases). The CDR3 extends over 17 amino acids. V lost 4 bases and J lost 3, with 22 bases in between. Germline loops: CDR1 MGHRA, CDR2 YSYEKL. The CDR3 loop reads CASSPEGWGDPGYEQYF. The CDR3 nucleotides read TGCGCCAGCAGCCCCGAAGGCTGGGGCGATCCCGGCTACGAGCAGTACTTC.

The chain employs TRBV19 and TRBJ2-1; 11 bases are a match to TRBD2. This CDR3 is 15 amino acids long. V trimming: 4 bases; J trimming: 6 bases; junction bases outside the gene matches: 5. Germline V gene lookup returns CDR1 LNHDA and CDR2 SQIVND (reference sequence). This CDR3 is CASSTGTSGGNEQFF. In nucleotides, the CDR3 is TGTGCCAGTAGTACCGGGACTAGCGGTGGCAATGAGCAGTTCTTC.

The chain employs TRBV6-5 and TRBJ2-3; weak D call: TRBD2 (6 bases). The V end was cut by 6 bases, the J end by 7 bases, with 20 bases between. The CDR3 runs 15 residues. Germline V gene lookup returns CDR1 MNHEY and CDR2 SVGAGI. CDR3 in amino acids: CASSPPAAGQYTQYF. Written as DNA, the CDR3 is TGTGCCAGCAGCCCACCGGCCGCGGGGCAATATACGCAGTATTTT.

J is TRBJ1-4 and V is TRBV2, with D unclear. V was pared by 4 bases and J by 8 bases, with 8 bases between. Germline CDR1 is SNHLY and CDR2 is FYNNEI. The CDR3 consists of 12 residues. CDR3 sequence reads: CASSGPREKLFF. The CDR3 DNA is TGTGCCAGCAGTGGGCCGCGGGAAAAACTGTTTTTT.

The V call is TRBV12-5, the J call TRBJ1-1; D remains ambiguous. The CDR3 is made up of 15 amino acids. Trimming took 0 bases from V and 1 from J, leaving 9 bases between them. Looked up from germline, CDR1 is LGHNT and CDR2 is FRNRAP. CDR3 protein: CASGLVLGGNTEAFF. Written as DNA, the CDR3 is TGTGCTAGTGGTTTGGTACTCGGAGGGAACACTGAAGCTTTCTTT.

In regard to this clone: At one boundary the junction diverges from the germline segment, which might be a read error. V usage is TRBV6-6 and J usage is TRBJ2-7, with 7 bases matching TRBD1. The CDR3 is 15 residues long. Germline V CDR1 and CDR2: MNHNY, SVGAGI (reference sequence). In DNA, the CDR3 is TGTGCCAGCACCCGGGACAGCCTGAGCTCCTACGAGCAGTGCTTC. Translation: CASTRDSLSSYEQCF.

This chain joins TRBV2 and TRBJ2-3; 11 bases agree with TRBD1. Unmatched junction bases numbered 17, after V lost 0 bases and J lost 6 bases. The CDR3 runs 20 residues. Germline CDR1 SNHLY, CDR2 FYNNEI. This chain's CDR3 is CASSEALPWSGQGAGDTQYF. CDR3 sequence (DNA): TGTGCCAGCAGTGAAGCGCTTCCGTGGTCAGGACAGGGGGCGGGGGATACGCAGTATTTT. The entire variable domain, with the rest obtained from reference TRBV2 and TRBJ2-3, is as follows: EPEVTQTPSHQVTQMGQEVILRCVPISNHLYFYWYRQILGQKVEFLVSFYNNEISEKSEIFDDQFSVERPDGSNFTLKIRSTKLEDSAMYFCASSEALPWSGQGAGDTQYFGPGTRLTVL.

CDR3 sequence (DNA): TGTGCCTGGAGTTTGGCGGGGACCGGGGAGCTGTTTTTT. As protein: CAWSLAGTGELFF. V is TRBV30 and J is TRBJ2-2; a weak D match, TRBD2 (6 bases). Germline-derived CDR1 and CDR2 are GTSNPN and SVGIG (reference sequence). CDR3 length: 13 residues. Trimming removed 2 bases from V and 5 bases from J, with 9 bases in between.

The chain recombines TRBV7-2 with TRBJ2-7; the match to TRBD1 covers 9 bases. The germline CDR1 and CDR2 sequences are SGHTA and FQGNSA. J gave up 11 bases and V 5 bases, and 16 bases lay outside the gene matches. This CDR3 region has 15 residues. The CDR3 sequence is CASSPKTGGEVMKYF. The CDR3, as DNA: TGTGCCAGCAGCCCTAAGACAGGGGGTGAGGTGATGAAGTACTTC.

The rearrangement joins TRBV7-9 to TRBJ2-5; 8 nucleotides line up with TRBD1. Germline lookup yields CDR1 SEHNR and CDR2 FQNEAQ (reference sequence). The CDR3 runs to 14 residues. J gave up 5 bases and V 5 bases, and 7 bases lay outside the gene matches. Written as DNA, the CDR3 is TGTGCCAGCAGCCCGGACAGGGCCTGGGAGACCCAGTACTTC. This translates into CASSPDRAWETQYF.

The rearrangement uses TRBV7-9 and TRBJ2-7, with unresolved D. The CDR3 has 15 amino acids. Germline lookup yields CDR1 SEHNR and CDR2 FQNEAQ (reference sequence). V lost 1 base and J 0 bases, leaving 10 bases between the germline ends. The CDR3 is CASSLDSPLSYEQYF. In nucleotides, the CDR3 is TGTGCCAGCAGCTTAGACAGTCCCCTCTCCTACGAGCAGTACTTC.

The J gene is TRBJ2-6, the V gene TRBV7-3; D may be TRBD1 (5 bases). Germline V CDR1 and CDR2: SGHTA, FQGTGA. CDR3 length equals 15 residues. V lost 7 bases and J 4 bases, leaving 14 bases between the germline ends. CDR3 amino acids: CASTVGARGANVLTF. The DNA for the CDR3 is TGTGCCAGCACCGTTGGGGCCCGCGGGGCCAACGTCCTGACTTTC. The entire variable domain, with the rest obtained from reference TRBV7-3 and TRBJ2-6, is as follows: GAGVSQTPSNKVTEKGKYVELRCDPISGHTALYWYRQSLGQGPEFLIYFQGTGAADDSGLPNDRFFAVRPEGSVSTLKIQRTERGDSAVYLCASTVGARGANVLTFGAGSRLTVL.

A note on this clone: Distinct nucleotide sequences in the sample also encode this CDR3. CDR3 nucleotide sequence: TGTGCCAGCAGCTTAGGAGGACAGCCCCAGCATTTT. Its translation is CASSLGGQPQHF. The chain combines TRBV7-6 with TRBJ1-5; D is unresolved. CDR1 and CDR2 from the germline V gene are SGHVS and FNYEAQ. Trimming shortened V by 1 base and J by 7 bases, and 5 bases separated the two germline ends. The CDR3 runs to 12 residues.

On this clone itself: The CDR3 does not close with the conserved phenylalanine or tryptophan, likely indicating a read error. The chain uses TRBV27 and TRBJ1-2, with 8 bases identical to TRBD1. This CDR3 is built from 12 residues. The germline V gene encodes CDR1 MNHEY and CDR2 SMNVEV (reference sequence). With 8 bases clipped from V and 6 bases from J, the junction kept 5 bases outside the gene matches. Here the CDR3 DNA reads TGTGCCAGCTGGACAGGGTCGCATGGCTACACCTCC. The encoded protein is CASWTGSHGYTS.

A few counts support this clone. The chain uses TRBV7-9 and TRBJ1-1; maybe TRBD1 (6 bases). CDR1 and CDR2 from the germline V gene are SEHNR and FQNEAQ (reference sequence). V was pared by 1 base and J by 1 base, with 7 bases between. This CDR3 comprises 14 residues. The CDR3 loop is CASSLGTANTEAFF. In DNA, the CDR3 is TGTGCCAGCAGCTTAGGGACAGCGAACACTGAAGCTTTCTTT.